These 20 T cell receptor beta chains were all obtained from the same sample, sequenced in a study of radiation and T cells in renal cell carcinoma. Sequenced by immunoSEQ multiplex PCR; TCRdb stores in-frame clones only, minus some. The profile shows approximately 45,000 clones, 65% to 90% of them singletons. This sample's time point: baseline pretreatment blood. As for treatment: 15 Gy SBRT to primary tumor, nephrectomy 4 weeks later. Specimen: blood, collected from a patient whose treatment included radiotherapy and nephrectomy. All receptors come from an older woman with renal cell carcinoma.

This clone has a single count. The genes are TRBV7-2 and TRBJ2-7; TRBD1 aligns across 7 bases. Germline values: CDR1 SGHTA, CDR2 FQGNSA. V shed 6 bases and J 6 bases; nucleotides not matched to a gene: 11. CDR3 length equals 14 residues. The CDR3 reads CASSSNRGHAEQYF. In DNA, the CDR3 is TGTGCCAGCAGTTCCAACAGGGGCCACGCCGAGCAGTACTTC.

The chain recombines TRBV7-2 with TRBJ2-3; 11 nucleotides align to TRBD1. From germline, CDR1 is SGHTA and CDR2 FQGNSA. Unmatched junction bases numbered 9, after V lost 3 bases and J lost 4 bases. The CDR3 loop spans 17 amino acids. The CDR3 spells CASSFQPGGQGADTQYF. The CDR3 DNA follows: TGTGCCAGCAGCTTTCAACCTGGGGGACAGGGGGCAGATACGCAGTATTTT.

J is TRBJ2-7 and V is TRBV6-1; 10 positions match TRBD2. Looked up from germline, CDR1 is MNHNS and CDR2 is SASEGT. Trimming took 4 bases from V and 4 from J; bases not matched to a gene: 4. This CDR3 comprises 14 residues. In DNA form, the CDR3 reads TGTGCCAGCAGTGGACTAGCGGGTGGTTACGAGCAGTACTTC. It is translated as CASSGLAGGYEQYF.

V gene TRBV5-1 combines with J gene TRBJ2-1, with D possibly being TRBD1 (5 bases). The CDR3 spans 12 residues. The V gene lost 0 bases and the J gene lost 15 bases, with 13 bases spanning the gap. Per the germline V gene, CDR1 is SGHRS and CDR2 is YFSETQ. Here the CDR3 DNA reads TGCGCCAGCAGCTTGGTCACAGGCCCTCGGTTCTTC. Its protein product is CASSLVTGPRFF.

The chain uses TRBV4-1 and TRBJ2-7; 9 nucleotides agree with TRBD2. With 1 base clipped from V and 7 bases from J, the junction kept 11 bases outside the gene matches. The CDR3 runs to 16 residues. Per germline, CDR1 MGHRA and CDR2 YSYEKL. As DNA, the CDR3 is TGCGCCAGCAGCCAAGGATTCGCGGGAGGGTGGGGAGAGCAGTACTTC. This gives the protein CASSQGFAGGWGEQYF.

This clone appeared once. A read error may account for a junction end that differs from germline. The chain recombines TRBV4-1 with TRBJ2-3, with 8 bases identical to TRBD2. CDR1 is MGHRA and CDR2 is YSYEKL in the germline V gene. The CDR3 length is 15 residues. As DNA, the CDR3 is TGCGCCAGCAGCCAAGATCGGACTAGCAGAGATACGCAGTATTTT. Residues: CASSQDRTSRDTQYF.

The sample holds a few counts of this clone. This rearrangement joins TRBV6-5 to TRBJ1-1; D call uncertain. The CDR3 totals 15 residues. The ends were cut back, 2 bases at V and 8 bases at J, with 18 bases in the middle. Germline V gives CDR1 MNHEY, CDR2 SVGAGI. The CDR3 nucleotides are TGTGCCAGCAGTTACCAGCCAGCGTCTCTAGGGGAAGCTTTCTTT. Translating gives CASSYQPASLGEAFF.

The rearrangement links TRBV19 to TRBJ2-1; 9 nucleotides match TRBD2. V shed 1 base, J shed 5 bases, and the junction held 0 bases outside the gene matches. Germline CDR1 reads LNHDA; CDR2 reads SQIVND (reference sequence). The CDR3 sequence is 14 residues long. CDR3 nucleotides: TGTGCCAGTAGTATAGGACTAGCGGACAATGAGCAGTTCTTC. Its protein is CASSIGLADNEQFF.

The count of this clone is one. J is TRBJ1-2 and V is TRBV29-1; 8 bases align to TRBD1. The CDR3 consists of 12 residues. Unmatched junction bases numbered 7, after V lost 6 bases and J lost 7 bases. The germline CDR1 and CDR2 sequences are SQVTM and ANQGSEA. CDR3 region: CSVAPGGTGYTF. The CDR3 nucleotides are TGCAGCGTCGCACCAGGGGGCACTGGCTACACCTTC.

This clone was detected a few times. The junction differs from germline at one of its ends, possibly a read error. The chain employs TRBV30 and TRBJ1-4; D is ambiguous. From germline, CDR1 is GTSNPN and CDR2 SVGIG (reference sequence). This CDR3 is built from 8 residues. The CDR3 protein is CAWISEVF. CDR3 nucleotides: TGTGCCTGGATCTCGGAGGTTTTT.

The chain employs TRBV13 and TRBJ2-2, with a weak D call TRBD2 (6 bases). The CDR3 extends over 16 amino acids. Germline values: CDR1 PRHDT, CDR2 FYEKMQ (reference sequence). Trimming left V 6 bases short and J 2 bases short, with 16 bases between. This CDR3 reads CASSTRDLHNTGELFF. For the CDR3, the DNA is TGTGCCAGCAGTACCCGGGACTTACACAACACCGGGGAGCTGTTTTTT. The full variable domain, in which reference TRBV13 and TRBJ2-2 provide the parts outside the CDR3, is AAGVIQSPRHLIKEKRETATLKCYPIPRHDTVYWYQQGPGQDPQFLISFYEKMQSDKGSIPDRFSAQQFSDYHSELNMSSLELGDSALYFCASSTRDLHNTGELFFGEGSRLTVL.

J is TRBJ1-3 and V is TRBV6-1; 9 bases map to TRBD1. V shed 9 bases and J 3 bases; nucleotides not matched to a gene: 3. This CDR3 spans 13 amino acids. The V gene's germline CDR1 is MNHNS and CDR2 SASEGT. The CDR3, as DNA: TGTGCCAGTACAGGGGGCTTTGGAAACACCATATATTTT. This sequence encodes CASTGGFGNTIYF.

This clone was counted only a few times. The V call is TRBV18, the J call TRBJ2-1; 9 bases are shared with TRBD2. The CDR3 consists of 16 residues. Germline values: CDR1 KGHSH, CDR2 LQKENI. The trim removed 0 bases at V and 6 bases at J, leaving 6 bases unmatched. This chain's CDR3 is CASSPPSGRASNEQFF. CDR3 nucleotides: TGTGCCAGCTCACCACCTAGCGGGAGAGCCTCCAATGAGCAGTTCTTC.

V is TRBV9 and J is TRBJ1-4, with 7 bases identical to TRBD1. Germline trimming cut 2 bases from V and 8 bases from J; bases unmatched to any gene: 6. Per the germline V gene, CDR1 is SGDLS and CDR2 is YYNGEE. This CDR3 region has 14 residues. The DNA of the CDR3 is TGTGCCAGCAGCGTTACAGGGGCTGAAGAAAAACTGTTTTTT. This translates into CASSVTGAEEKLFF. Combining the CDR3 with reference TRBV9 and TRBJ1-4 gives the whole variable domain DSGVTQTPKHLITATGQRVTLRCSPRSGDLSVYWYQQSLDQGLQFLIQYYNGEERAKGNILERFSAQQFPDLHSELNLSSLELGDSALYFCASSVTGAEEKLFFGSGTQLSVL.

The sample holds one count of this clone. The chain couples TRBV2 to TRBJ1-2, with D hard to call. CDR1 is SNHLY, CDR2 FYNNEI, per germline. Deletions cut 3 bases from V and 4 bases from J, with 6 bases between. The CDR3 spans 12 residues. This CDR3 reads CASSEQSYGYTF. The CDR3 region has the DNA TGTGCCAGCAGTGAGCAGTCCTATGGCTACACCTTC. Combining the CDR3 with reference TRBV2 and TRBJ1-2 gives the whole variable domain EPEVTQTPSHQVTQMGQEVILRCVPISNHLYFYWYRQILGQKVEFLVSFYNNEISEKSEIFDDQFSVERPDGSNFTLKIRSTKLEDSAMYFCASSEQSYGYTFGSGTRLTVV.

The V call is TRBV6-1, the J call TRBJ1-2; D might be TRBD1 (5 bases). V lost 7 bases to trimming and J lost 4 bases, with 19 bases between them. CDR1 and CDR2 (germline): MNHNS, SASEGT. This CDR3 has 15 residues. The CDR3 region is CASKERAAGGYGYTF. The CDR3 nucleotides read TGTGCCAGCAAAGAACGGGCAGCCGGGGGCTATGGCTACACCTTC.

The genes are TRBV15 and TRBJ2-5; 7 bases agree with TRBD2. Losses at the gene ends were 1 base for V and 2 bases for J; bases not matched to a gene: 7. The germline CDR1 and CDR2 sequences are LNHNV and YYDKDF (reference sequence). The CDR3 contains 16 residues. The CDR3 DNA reads as TGTGCCACCAGCAGAGCCCCAGCGGGATCTCAAGAGACCCAGTACTTC. It yields the protein CATSRAPAGSQETQYF.

The chain recombines TRBV4-2 with TRBJ1-4; D unclear. V lost 3 bases to trimming and J lost 7 bases, with 15 bases between them. The germline gives CDR1 LGHNA, CDR2 YNFKEQ. CDR3 length: 15 amino acids. CDR3 protein: CASSQGDIDVEKLFF. The CDR3 bases are TGTGCCAGCAGCCAGGGAGACATTGACGTTGAAAAACTGTTTTTT.

The V gene is TRBV15, the J gene TRBJ2-6; 8 bases agree with TRBD1. The V segment lost 5 bases and the J segment 0 bases; nucleotides outside the gene matches: 6. CDR1 and CDR2 (germline): LNHNV, YYDKDF (reference sequence). The CDR3 covers 17 residues. CDR3 sequence (DNA): TGTGCCACCAGCTTGGGACAGGCCTACTCTGGGGCCAACGTCCTGACTTTC. Protein: CATSLGQAYSGANVLTF.

For the CDR3, the DNA is TGTGCCAGCACCCCAGCGTTTGACTATGGCTACACCTTC. As protein: CASTPAFDYGYTF. The chain combines TRBV6-5 with TRBJ1-2; unclear D gene. Germline V CDR1 and CDR2: MNHEY, SVGAGI. This CDR3 comprises 13 residues. Between the trimmed V and J ends, which lost 7 bases and 3 bases, there was a span of 12 bases.